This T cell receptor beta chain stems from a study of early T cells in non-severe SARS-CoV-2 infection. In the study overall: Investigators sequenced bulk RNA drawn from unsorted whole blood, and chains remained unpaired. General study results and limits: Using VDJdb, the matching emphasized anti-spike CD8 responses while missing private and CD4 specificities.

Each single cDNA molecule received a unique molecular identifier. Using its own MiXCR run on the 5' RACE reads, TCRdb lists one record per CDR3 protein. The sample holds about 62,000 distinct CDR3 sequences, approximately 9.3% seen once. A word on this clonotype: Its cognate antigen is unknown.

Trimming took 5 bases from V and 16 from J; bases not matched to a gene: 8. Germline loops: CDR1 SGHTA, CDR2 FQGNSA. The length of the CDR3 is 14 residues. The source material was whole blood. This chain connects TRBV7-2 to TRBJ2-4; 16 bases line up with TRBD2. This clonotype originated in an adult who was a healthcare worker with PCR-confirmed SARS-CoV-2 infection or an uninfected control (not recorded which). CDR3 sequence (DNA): TGTGCCAGCAGCCCCGGGACTAGCGGGGGGGCCTTCTACTTC. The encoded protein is CASSPGTSGGAFYF.